The 3 T cell receptor beta chains below come from one sample, sequenced in a study of blood T cell repertoires in COVID-19. Method: immunoSEQ multiplex PCR; TCRdb's copy keeps in-frame clones and lacks some. Of fewer than 200,000 clones listed, about 85% are singletons. Sequencing was performed on peripheral blood. The source of these receptors is a woman between 55 and 75 years old with COVID-19, enrolled during active disease.

This chain connects TRBV6-5 to TRBJ1-1; 8 bases are a match to TRBD1. After removal of 2 bases from V and 6 bases from J, the junction contained 11 bases not matched to a gene. This CDR3 is 16 amino acids long. Germline V gives CDR1 MNHEY, CDR2 SVGAGI. The CDR3 reads CASSYGQGAVRAEAFF. The CDR3, as DNA: TGTGCCAGCAGTTACGGGCAGGGGGCAGTTCGGGCTGAAGCTTTCTTT.

The rearrangement joins TRBV14 to TRBJ2-1; TRBD1 aligns across 12 bases. Germline V gives CDR1 SGHDN, CDR2 FVKESK. CDR3 size: 16 residues. Germline trimming cut 3 bases from V and 7 bases from J; bases unmatched to any gene: 7. The chain's CDR3 is CASSHPGTGGLNEQFF. The CDR3 DNA is TGTGCCAGCAGCCATCCCGGGACAGGGGGCTTGAATGAGCAGTTCTTC.

The V call is TRBV5-6, the J call TRBJ2-5; 16 bases map to TRBD2. CDR1 SGHDT and CDR2 YYEEEE come from the germline V gene. This CDR3 comprises 18 residues. The V segment lost 1 base and the J segment 1 base; nucleotides outside the gene matches: 4. The CDR3 nucleotides are TGTGCCAGCAGCTTGTTTGGGACTAGCGGGAGGGCCCAAGAGACCCAGTACTTC. Residues: CASSLFGTSGRAQETQYF.